The T cell receptor beta chain described here comes from a study of post-analysis software for immune sequencing data. Study overall: Relapsing-remitting, secondary progressive and progressive-relapsing courses of multiple sclerosis were included.

Unique molecular identifiers were carried by the TCR beta cDNA libraries. From roughly 1 to 10 million T cells, 500,000 or so cDNA molecules were obtained. TCRdb fed the PCR reads into MiXCR, producing one record per CDR3 protein. The data hold approximately 150,000 distinct CDR3 sequences, with about 32% observed a single time. Whole-study findings and limits: Samples prepared in the same batch strongly co-clustered by F measure. Controls' normalized Chao1 diversity significantly exceeded that of multiple sclerosis patients. Among about 5 TRBV segments more frequent in patients than controls were TRBV5-6, TRBV5-1 and TRBV20-1.

The CDR3 sequence is 16 residues long. The germline V gene has CDR1 SNHLY and CDR2 FYNNEI. V was shortened by 10 bases and J by 4 bases, with 22 bases between the two germline ends. Concerning this clonotype: Antigen unknown.

The rearrangement joins TRBV2 to TRBJ2-2; maybe TRBD2 (5 bases). This clonotype originated in a girl aged 5-17 years with multiple sclerosis. Material: blood. The CDR3 spells CATLVEAGGITGELFF. The CDR3 DNA follows: TGTGCCACCCTTGTTGAGGCAGGAGGAATCACCGGGGAGCTGTTTTTT.